A single sample gave rise to the 3 T cell receptor beta chains below, sequenced in a study of blood T cell repertoires in COVID-19. This table comes from immunoSEQ multiplex PCR, and its TCRdb copy is limited to in-frame clones, with some not included. The table shows some 510,000 clones, with roughly 90% occurring only once. The sequenced sample consisted of PBMCs or T cells enriched from blood (not recorded which). The origin of the receptors is a woman aged 40 to 49 who had recovered from COVID-19.

The chain has TRBV5-1 and TRBJ2-1; D might be TRBD2 (6 bases). Germline V gene data show CDR1 as SGHRS and CDR2 as YFSETQ. The CDR3 length is 17 residues. V was cut by 0 bases and J by 3 bases, with 16 bases left in between. The CDR3 DNA reads as TGCGCCAGCAGCTTGGGTGGGAGCGGGCTTGTCTACAATGAGCAGTTCTTC. Translation: CASSLGGSGLVYNEQFF.

The J gene is TRBJ2-5, the V gene TRBV28; D is ambiguous. The CDR3 is 13 residues long. Germline V gene data show CDR1 as MDHEN and CDR2 as SYDVKM. Deletions cut 6 bases from V and 5 bases from J, with 13 bases between. CDR3 sequence reads: CASRITVTETQYF. DNA for the CDR3: TGTGCCAGCAGGATCACAGTTACGGAGACCCAGTACTTC.

This sequence joins TRBV19 and TRBJ2-7, with TRBD2 matching over 7 bases. The germline gives CDR1 LNHDA, CDR2 SQIVND (reference sequence). This CDR3 has 14 amino acids. Trimming at V came to 4 bases and at J to 7 bases, leaving 10 bases not matched to a gene. The CDR3 spells CASSNRGSPWEQYF. The CDR3 DNA is TGTGCCAGTAGTAACCGCGGGAGTCCGTGGGAGCAGTACTTC.